Shown below are 26 T cell receptor beta chains from a single sample sequenced in a study of CD8+ T cells in alopecia areata. Treatment here: oral pan-JAK inhibitor, 5-10 mg twice daily. Extracted RNA was reverse transcribed, and the resulting cDNA served as sequencing template. The protocol was immunoSEQ multiplex PCR, while the TCRdb copy is restricted to in-frame clones and leaves out a portion. The data contain about 250,000 clones, 60% of them singletons. Sequences were derived from CD4+ T cells sorted from blood, sampled around week 54, from a patient treated with tofacitinib. The receptors come from a human donor with alopecia areata.

The chain recombines TRBV18 with TRBJ2-7; D is possibly TRBD1 (6 bases). Germline V CDR1 and CDR2: KGHSH, LQKENI. This CDR3 is built from 14 residues. Trimming shortened V by 3 bases and J by 6 bases, and 15 bases separated the two germline ends. The DNA of the CDR3 is TGTGCCAGCTCACCTAAAGGGGGTGAGGGCGAGCAGTACTTC. Protein product: CASSPKGGEGEQYF. Supplemented by reference TRBV18 and TRBJ2-7, the full variable domain reads NAGVMQNPRHLVRRRGQEARLRCSPMKGHSHVYWYRQLPEEGLKFMVYLQKENIIDESGMPKERFSAEFPKEGPSILRIQQVVRGDSAAYFCASSPKGGEGEQYFGPGTRLTVT.

The rearrangement joins TRBV5-1 to TRBJ2-2; D perhaps matches TRBD1 (6 bases). There are 15 residues in the CDR3. The germline V and J ends were trimmed by 0 bases and 4 bases, with 10 bases remaining between them. Germline lookup yields CDR1 SGHRS and CDR2 YFSETQ. The CDR3 reads CASSLAAGVTGELFF. CDR3 nucleotides: TGCGCCAGCAGCTTGGCCGCAGGGGTCACCGGGGAGCTGTTTTTT.

This clone was detected only once. This rearrangement joins TRBV30 to TRBJ2-2; the D gene could be TRBD1 or TRBD2 (5 bases each). The CDR3 runs 14 residues. The germline V and J ends were trimmed by 6 bases and 4 bases, with 15 bases remaining between them. Germline V lookup: CDR1 GTSNPN, CDR2 SVGIG (reference sequence). CDR3 bases: TGTGCCTGCACCCCCGGGGCGTTCACCGGGGAGCTGTTTTTT. Amino acid sequence: CACTPGAFTGELFF.

This rearrangement joins TRBV4-3 to TRBJ2-6, with TRBD2 as a possible D gene (5 bases). CDR1 is LGHNA, CDR2 YSLEER, per germline. V lost 0 bases, J lost 2 bases, and 17 bases lay in between. This CDR3 region has 19 residues. CDR3 coding DNA: TGCGCCAGCAGCCAAGAGTCTCCAACTAGGTTCGCTGGGGCCAACGTCCTGACTTTC. Amino acids: CASSQESPTRFAGANVLTF.

The V call is TRBV15, the J call TRBJ2-1; D gene unclear. CDR3 length equals 12 residues. The V gene lost 0 bases and the J gene lost 13 bases, with 10 bases spanning the gap. Germline CDR1 is LNHNV and CDR2 is YYDKDF (reference sequence). The CDR3, as DNA: TGTGCCACCAGCAGAGATAGTACCATTCAGTTCTTC. It codes for CATSRDSTIQFF.

This clone was picked up a small number of times. CDR3 DNA: TGTGCCAGCAGCATTCAGGGGCTGACAGATACGCAGTATTTT. Amino acid sequence: CASSIQGLTDTQYF. The rearrangement links TRBV7-2 to TRBJ2-3, with a tentative D call TRBD1 (6 bases). V lost 5 bases and J lost 3, with 12 bases in between. The CDR3 length is 14 residues. Germline V gives CDR1 SGHTA, CDR2 FQGNSA.

The chain recombines TRBV4-2 with TRBJ2-1; 10 positions agree with TRBD2. V lost 3 bases to trimming and J lost 1 base; unmatched junction nucleotides: 3. Germline V gene sequence: CDR1 LGHNA, CDR2 YNFKEQ. CDR3 length: 16 residues. CDR3 region: CASSHGLAVSYNEQFF. CDR3 DNA sequence: TGTGCCAGCAGCCACGGACTAGCGGTATCCTACAATGAGCAGTTCTTC.

V and J are TRBV19 and TRBJ1-4, with a possible D match to TRBD1 (6 bases). CDR1 and CDR2 (germline): LNHDA, SQIVND (reference sequence). This CDR3 is built from 14 residues. Trimming removed 7 bases from V and 5 bases from J, with 14 bases in between. The CDR3 region has the DNA TGTGCCAGTACCGAAGACAGGAAGAATGAAAAACTGTTTTTT. This codes for CASTEDRKNEKLFF.

The chain is built from TRBV5-1 and TRBJ2-7; possibly TRBD1 for D (6 bases). The CDR3 extends over 15 amino acids. V gave up 4 bases and J gave up 5 bases, with 19 bases separating them. Germline V lookup: CDR1 SGHRS, CDR2 YFSETQ. CDR3 amino acids: CASSDGQSNYNEQYF. In DNA, the CDR3 is TGCGCCAGCAGCGACGGACAGAGCAATTATAACGAGCAGTACTTC. Supplemented by reference TRBV5-1 and TRBJ2-7, the full variable domain reads KAGVTQTPRYLIKTRGQQVTLSCSPISGHRSVSWYQQTPGQGLQFLFEYFSETQRNKGNFPGRFSGRQFSNSRSEMNVSTLELGDSALYLCASSDGQSNYNEQYFGPGTRLTVT.

The chain is built from TRBV5-1 and TRBJ2-7; 7 nucleotides agree with TRBD1. Per germline, CDR1 SGHRS and CDR2 YFSETQ. V shed 4 bases and J 0 bases; nucleotides not matched to a gene: 7. The CDR3 is made up of 15 amino acids. The CDR3 DNA is TGCGCCAGCAGCCACGGGACAGTGAGCTCCTACGAGCAGTACTTC. Encoded protein: CASSHGTVSSYEQYF.

The chain joins TRBV7-2 to TRBJ1-1; 8 nucleotides line up with TRBD1. After removal of 5 bases from V and 2 bases from J, the junction contained 7 bases not matched to a gene. The CDR3 loop spans 15 amino acids. Germline V gene sequence: CDR1 SGHTA, CDR2 FQGNSA. In DNA form, the CDR3 reads TGTGCCAGCAGCCCAACGGGACAGGTTAACACTGAAGCTTTCTTT. This sequence encodes CASSPTGQVNTEAFF. Together with reference TRBV7-2 and TRBJ1-1, the CDR3 gives the full variable domain: GAGVSQSPSNKVTEKGKDVELRCDPISGHTALYWYRQSLGQGLEFLIYFQGNSAPDKSGLPSDRFSAERTGGSVSTLTIQRTQQEDSAVYLCASSPTGQVNTEAFFGQGTRLTVV.

This clone was seen a few times. The chain uses TRBV30 and TRBJ2-3; no clear D. The CDR3 consists of 12 residues. CDR1 is GTSNPN and CDR2 is SVGIG in the germline V gene (reference sequence). The ends were cut back, 0 bases at V and 6 bases at J, with 7 bases in the middle. CDR3 sequence (DNA): TGTGCCTGGAGTGTATTATATGATACGCAGTATTTT. Its protein is CAWSVLYDTQYF.

V gene TRBV30 combines with J gene TRBJ2-1; TRBD2 aligns across 8 bases. Germline V CDR1 and CDR2: GTSNPN, SVGIG (reference sequence). Trimming cost V 8 bases and J 8 bases; bases outside gene matches: 8. This CDR3 contains 12 residues. The CDR3 sequence: CASVAGRYEQFF. The CDR3, as DNA: TGTGCCAGCGTAGCGGGGAGGTATGAGCAGTTCTTC. Based on the CDR3 plus reference TRBV30 and TRBJ2-1, the full variable domain is SQTIHQWPATLVQPVGSPLSLECTVEGTSNPNLYWYRQAAGRGLQLLFYSVGIGQISSEVPQNLSASRPQDRQFILSSKKLLLSDSGFYLCASVAGRYEQFFGPGTRLTVL.

In this sample, this clone turned up a few times. V is TRBV6-5 and J is TRBJ1-1, with D hard to call. The CDR3 sequence is 14 residues long. Germline V gives CDR1 MNHEY, CDR2 SVGAGI. V lost 4 bases and J 1 base, leaving 10 bases between the germline ends. CDR3 DNA: TGTGCCAGCAGTTCGCTGGCACAGAACACTGAAGCTTTCTTT. Residues: CASSSLAQNTEAFF.

This clone has just a few counts. The CDR3 reads CASSRTEAFF. The CDR3 DNA reads as TGTGCCAGCAGCCGGACAGAAGCTTTCTTT. This chain connects TRBV2 to TRBJ1-1; maybe TRBD1 (5 bases). Trimming removed 6 bases at V and 8 bases at J, with 7 bases between. The CDR3 has 10 amino acids. CDR1 and CDR2 from the germline V gene are SNHLY and FYNNEI.

This clone was counted a single time. This same CDR3 is encoded by further DNA sequences in the sample. The CDR3 region is CSAGYQETQYF. CDR3 DNA sequence: TGCAGTGCAGGGTACCAAGAGACCCAGTACTTC. The chain combines TRBV20-1 with TRBJ2-5, with D hard to call. Germline lookup yields CDR1 DFQATT and CDR2 SNEGSKA (reference sequence). V gave up 6 bases and J gave up 0 bases, with 5 bases separating them. This CDR3 has 11 amino acids.

This chain connects TRBV5-6 to TRBJ1-2; 9 bases line up with TRBD1. The CDR3 loop spans 16 amino acids. V gave up 4 bases and J gave up 5 bases; unmatched junction bases: 12. Germline lookup yields CDR1 SGHDT and CDR2 YYEEEE. CDR3 DNA: TGTGCCAGCAGCATTACAGGGGGCGCGAGTCAATATGGCTACACCTTC. The encoded protein is CASSITGGASQYGYTF.

This clone was observed a few times. V and J are TRBV7-8 and TRBJ1-1, with D hard to call. The CDR3 is made up of 14 amino acids. Germline V gene data show CDR1 as SGHVS and CDR2 as FQNEAQ. V shed 5 bases and J shed 1 base, with 11 bases lying between them. The CDR3 here is CASSRAPGNTEAFF. The DNA of the CDR3 is TGTGCCAGCAGCCGGGCCCCCGGGAACACTGAAGCTTTCTTT. The full variable domain, its missing parts supplied by reference TRBV7-8 and TRBJ1-1, is GAGVSQSPRYKVAKRGQDVALRCDPISGHVSLFWYQQALGQGPEFLTYFQNEAQLDKSGLPSDRFFAERPEGSVSTLKIQRTQQEDSAVYLCASSRAPGNTEAFFGQGTRLTVV.

The sample holds a few counts of this clone. Other DNA variants within this sample encode the same CDR3. The chain is built from TRBV7-9 and TRBJ1-5, with a possible D match to TRBD1 (5 bases). V shed 5 bases and J shed 0 bases, with 8 bases lying between them. CDR3 length: 14 amino acids. Germline V gene lookup returns CDR1 SEHNR and CDR2 FQNEAQ (reference sequence). The CDR3 spells CASSPRDSNQPQHF. CDR3 in DNA: TGTGCCAGCAGCCCCAGGGATAGCAATCAGCCCCAGCATTTT. The complete variable domain, with remaining parts taken from reference TRBV7-9 and TRBJ1-5, reads DTGVSQNPRHKITKRGQNVTFRCDPISEHNRLYWYRQTLGQGPEFLTYFQNEAQLEKSRLLSDRFSAERPKGSFSTLEIQRTEQGDSAMYLCASSPRDSNQPQHFGDGTRLSIL.

About this clone: One end of the junction does not line up with germline, which may come from a read error. V usage is TRBV10-3 and J usage is TRBJ1-6, with D unclear. This CDR3 region has 14 residues. The germline V gene encodes CDR1 ENHRY and CDR2 SYGVKD. As DNA, the CDR3 is TGTGCCAGCAGTTACGTGGTCCCGAATTCACCCCTCCACTTT. Protein sequence: CASSYVVPNSPLHF.

This chain joins TRBV5-1 and TRBJ2-1; 8 bases line up with TRBD1. CDR3 size: 13 residues. V gave up 0 bases and J gave up 7 bases; unmatched junction bases: 0. Germline V gene data show CDR1 as SGHRS and CDR2 as YFSETQ. This chain's CDR3 is CASSLGTGNEQFF. The DNA of the CDR3 is TGCGCCAGCAGCTTGGGGACAGGGAATGAGCAGTTCTTC. The full variable domain, with the rest looked up from reference TRBV5-1 and TRBJ2-1, is KAGVTQTPRYLIKTRGQQVTLSCSPISGHRSVSWYQQTPGQGLQFLFEYFSETQRNKGNFPGRFSGRQFSNSRSEMNVSTLELGDSALYLCASSLGTGNEQFFGPGTRLTVL.

This clone turned up a few times. The chain joins TRBV7-6 to TRBJ1-3, with unresolved D. CDR3 length: 14 residues. From germline, CDR1 is SGHVS and CDR2 FNYEAQ. V shed 4 bases and J shed 0 bases, with 7 bases lying between them. Written as DNA, the CDR3 is TGTGCCAGCAGCTCCTACATCTCTGGAAACACCATATATTTT. Protein: CASSSYISGNTIYF.

This chain uses TRBV2 with TRBJ2-7; weak D call: TRBD1 (6 bases). This CDR3 contains 14 residues. In germline, CDR1 is SNHLY, CDR2 FYNNEI. V lost 6 bases and J lost 6, with 18 bases in between. CDR3 coding DNA: TGTGCCAGCAGACCCCAGGGGACCAACGCCGAGCAGTACTTC. Its protein product is CASRPQGTNAEQYF.

In DNA, the CDR3 is TGTGCCAGCAGCTTAGTAGGGTACGGCTACACCTTC. It translates to CASSLVGYGYTF. The rearrangement joins TRBV7-9 to TRBJ1-2; no clear D. The V end lost 1 base, the J end lost 8 bases, and 8 bases lay between the germline ends. Per germline, CDR1 SEHNR and CDR2 FQNEAQ (reference sequence). The CDR3 is 12 residues long.

CDR3 loop: CASSPLGSGFTEAFF. The DNA of the CDR3 is TGTGCCAGCTCACCACTCGGGTCGGGGTTCACTGAAGCTTTCTTT. V gene TRBV18 combines with J gene TRBJ1-1; unclear D gene. Germline V gene sequence: CDR1 KGHSH, CDR2 LQKENI. Deletions cut 1 base from V and 4 bases from J, with 13 bases between. The CDR3 is made up of 15 amino acids.

The chain couples TRBV29-1 to TRBJ2-3, with 10 nucleotides matching TRBD1. In germline, CDR1 is SQVTM, CDR2 ANQGSEA. The CDR3 consists of 15 residues. The V gene end was trimmed by 5 bases and the J gene end by 0 bases; junction bases not matched to a gene: 5. The CDR3 DNA sequence: TGCAGCGTTTCCCCGGACAGGGGGAGCACAGATACGCAGTATTTT. Its protein is CSVSPDRGSTDTQYF.